Listed here are 30 T cell receptor beta chains from one sample, sequenced in a study of human T cells and chemical hapten exposure. Time point here: patch test 2, 6 weeks after DPC sensitization. Regarding treatment: therapeutic diphenylcyclopropenone sensitization with weekly scalp DPC. Using its own MiXCR run on the RACE reads, TCRdb lists one record per CDR3 protein. This table has a few hundred thousand distinct CDR3 sequences, over 6% appearing once. Sample: whole blood, taken in connection with sensitization to the hapten diphenylcyclopropenone (DPC). The source of these receptors is a young woman with alopecia areata. Some clones in this sample may be carry-over from other donors' samples.

The sample holds many counts of this clonotype. The J gene is TRBJ2-3, the V gene TRBV28; D possibly corresponds to TRBD1 (6 bases). In germline, CDR1 is MDHEN, CDR2 SYDVKM. V was shortened by 2 bases and J by 4 bases, with 10 bases between the two germline ends. There are 14 residues in the CDR3. CDR3 nucleotide sequence: TGTGCCAGCAGTTTAGGGGCAGGGGCAGATACGCAGTATTTT. It specifies CASSLGAGADTQYF.

The chain is built from TRBV6-5 and TRBJ2-3; D remains ambiguous. The CDR3 runs to 13 residues. V lost 8 bases and J 4 bases, leaving 13 bases between the germline ends. Germline assignment: CDR1 MNHEY and CDR2 SVGAGI. The DNA for the CDR3 is TGTGCCAGCCGCCCCAGTTTCGCAGATACGCAGTATTTT. It codes for CASRPSFADTQYF.

This clonotype was detected ten times or more. V and J are TRBV5-1 and TRBJ1-1; maybe TRBD1 (6 bases). Germline loops: CDR1 SGHRS, CDR2 YFSETQ. This CDR3 spans 14 amino acids. Trimming left V 4 bases short and J 4 bases short, with 14 bases between. The CDR3 region is CASSPRQEVTEAFF. DNA of the CDR3: TGCGCCAGCAGCCCAAGACAGGAGGTCACTGAAGCTTTCTTT. Combining the CDR3 with reference TRBV5-1 and TRBJ1-1 gives the whole variable domain KAGVTQTPRYLIKTRGQQVTLSCSPISGHRSVSWYQQTPGQGLQFLFEYFSETQRNKGNFPGRFSGRQFSNSRSEMNVSTLELGDSALYLCASSPRQEVTEAFFGQGTRLTVV.

This clonotype was seen at least ten times. The V and J genes are TRBV12-5 and TRBJ1-5; D unresolved. The CDR3 consists of 13 residues. The germline V gene encodes CDR1 LGHNT and CDR2 FRNRAP. Trimming shortened V by 2 bases and J by 3 bases, and 5 bases separated the two germline ends. CDR3 sequence: CASGLRDNQPQHF. In nucleotides, the CDR3 is TGTGCTAGTGGTTTGCGGGACAATCAGCCCCAGCATTTT. The full variable domain, with the rest looked up from reference TRBV12-5 and TRBJ1-5, is DARVTQTPRHKVTEMGQEVTMRCQPILGHNTVFWYRQTMMQGLELLAYFRNRAPLDDSGMPKDRFSAEMPDATLATLKIQPSEPRDSAVYFCASGLRDNQPQHFGDGTRLSIL.

This clonotype was seen at least ten times. The V and J genes are TRBV2 and TRBJ1-3, with D uncertain. The V end lost 4 bases, the J end lost 0 bases, and 4 bases lay between the germline ends. The CDR3 contains 13 residues. From germline, CDR1 is SNHLY and CDR2 FYNNEI. CDR3 sequence: CASSASSGNTIYF. DNA for the CDR3: TGTGCCAGCAGTGCAAGCTCTGGAAACACCATATATTTT.

This clonotype has a handful of counts. This chain uses TRBV7-9 with TRBJ1-4, with TRBD1 as a possible D gene (6 bases). The CDR3 consists of 15 residues. V lost 5 bases to trimming and J lost 2 bases, with 12 bases between them. CDR1 and CDR2 (germline): SEHNR, FQNEAQ (reference sequence). CDR3 bases: TGTGCCAGCAGCCCCACAGGGACGACTAATGAAAAACTGTTTTTT. Residues: CASSPTGTTNEKLFF.

This clonotype was seen at least ten times. The rearrangement joins TRBV4-1 to TRBJ2-7; D call uncertain. The CDR3 consists of 15 residues. V gave up 0 bases and J gave up 0 bases, with 9 bases separating them. The germline CDR1 and CDR2 sequences are MGHRA and YSYEKL. The CDR3 sequence: CASSQDEASSYEQYF. CDR3 DNA: TGCGCCAGCAGCCAAGATGAGGCAAGCTCCTACGAGCAGTACTTC.

This clonotype appeared many times. This chain connects TRBV12-3 or TRBV12-4 to TRBJ1-5; D gene unclear. The CDR3 has 15 residues. Trimming left V 1 base short and J 6 bases short, with 13 bases between. The CDR3 DNA reads TGTGCCAGCAGTTTAGTTCAAGGCGGAGGTCAGCCCCAGCATTTT. Translated, it gives CASSLVQGGGQPQHF.

This clonotype was recorded at least ten times. The CDR3 DNA sequence: TGTGCCAGCAGCCGGGGCAGGGCGGATGAAAAACTGTTTTTT. It is translated as CASSRGRADEKLFF. The rearrangement uses TRBV4-2 and TRBJ1-4, with D perhaps matching TRBD1 (5 bases). This CDR3 is built from 14 residues. Looked up from germline, CDR1 is LGHNA and CDR2 is YNFKEQ. V gave up 4 bases and J gave up 6 bases, with 12 bases separating them.

This clonotype was found many times. The gene calls are TRBV7-6 and TRBJ2-5; D unresolved. Looked up from germline, CDR1 is SGHVS and CDR2 is FNYEAQ. The CDR3 is 14 amino acids. V was shortened by 5 bases and J by 2 bases, with 12 bases between the two germline ends. The CDR3 DNA reads TGTGCCAGCAGCCAGTACGGCGATCAAGAGACCCAGTACTTC. Protein: CASSQYGDQETQYF.

This clonotype was seen ten or more times. The chain links TRBV15 to TRBJ2-3; possibly TRBD2 for D (6 bases). CDR3 length equals 15 residues. The V and J ends lost 5 bases and 2 bases respectively, with 14 bases between them. Looked up from germline, CDR1 is LNHNV and CDR2 is YYDKDF (reference sequence). The CDR3 region has the DNA TGTGCCACCAGCGGGGAGGCGGAGACCACAGATACGCAGTATTTT. Protein: CATSGEAETTDTQYF.

This clonotype has only a few counts. A read error may account for a junction end that differs from germline. The V call is TRBV7-3, the J call TRBJ1-2, with 8 bases identical to TRBD1. CDR1 is SGHTA, CDR2 FQGTGA, per germline. The CDR3 has 16 amino acids. CDR3 sequence reads: CVSSPSGQGSGYGYTF. For the CDR3, the DNA is TGTGTCAGCAGCCCATCTGGACAGGGCAGTGGCTATGGCTACACCTTC.

This clonotype was detected only once. This rearrangement joins TRBV27 to TRBJ2-1; possible D gene TRBD1, 5 bases. There are 13 residues in the CDR3. The V end was cut by 7 bases, the J end by 0 bases, with 7 bases between. CDR1 and CDR2 from the germline V gene are MNHEY and SMNVEV (reference sequence). The CDR3, as DNA: TGTGCCAGCACCACAGGCTCCTACAATGAGCAGTTCTTC. Encoded protein: CASTTGSYNEQFF.

This clonotype was counted at least ten times. The chain joins TRBV28 to TRBJ2-3, with D tentatively TRBD1 or TRBD2 (6 bases each). The germline CDR1 and CDR2 sequences are MDHEN and SYDVKM. Trimming stripped 6 bases from V and 3 bases from J, with 10 bases between. The CDR3 runs 13 residues. The CDR3 spells CASREGGTDTQYF. The CDR3 region has the DNA TGTGCCAGCAGAGAGGGGGGAACAGATACGCAGTATTTT.

The rearrangement uses TRBV24-1 and TRBJ1-5; D gene uncertain. This CDR3 has 13 residues. Trimming took 6 bases from V and 2 from J, leaving 7 bases between them. Germline V gene lookup returns CDR1 KGHDR and CDR2 SFDVKD. CDR3 sequence: CATSFGGNQPQHF. In nucleotides, the CDR3 is TGTGCCACCAGTTTCGGGGGCAATCAGCCCCAGCATTTT.

The sample holds many counts of this clonotype. This chain joins TRBV20-1 and TRBJ1-3; no firm D call. Trimming left V 1 base short and J 1 base short, with 8 bases between. The CDR3 runs to 14 residues. Germline-derived CDR1 and CDR2 are DFQATT and SNEGSKA (reference sequence). CDR3 amino acids: CSARVAASGNTIYF. The CDR3 region has the DNA TGCAGTGCTAGAGTCGCAGCTTCTGGAAACACCATATATTTT.

This clonotype showed up just a few times. The chain joins TRBV7-6 to TRBJ2-2; D is unclear. The germline V gene encodes CDR1 SGHVS and CDR2 FNYEAQ. This CDR3 has 14 residues. Trimming pared 5 bases from V and 2 bases from J, leaving 9 bases between. In DNA form, the CDR3 reads TGTGCCAGCAGCACCCGGTCTAACACCGGGGAGCTGTTTTTT. It specifies CASSTRSNTGELFF.

The CDR3 DNA is TGCGCCAGCAGCCAAGTCGGGACGGTCTCGTTTAGGGGTCAGCCCCAGCATTTT. Translated: CASSQVGTVSFRGQPQHF. This rearrangement joins TRBV4-1 to TRBJ1-5; a weak D match, TRBD1 (5 bases). The CDR3 spans 18 residues. V lost 1 base to trimming and J lost 6 bases, with 22 bases between them. Looked up from germline, CDR1 is MGHRA and CDR2 is YSYEKL.

The table lists this clonotype with many counts. V and J are TRBV7-2 and TRBJ2-1; TRBD1 or TRBD2 may be the D gene (5 bases each). The CDR3 totals 15 residues. Germline V CDR1 and CDR2: SGHTA, FQGNSA. The V end was cut by 5 bases, the J end by 0 bases, with 11 bases between. CDR3 nucleotides: TGTGCCAGCAGCAAACGGGGCAGCTCCTACAATGAGCAGTTCTTC. Translated, it gives CASSKRGSSYNEQFF.

The genes are TRBV20-1 and TRBJ2-3, with D maybe TRBD1 (6 bases). V was cut by 7 bases and J by 2 bases, with 10 bases left in between. Germline V gene data show CDR1 as DFQATT and CDR2 as SNEGSKA (reference sequence). This CDR3 comprises 12 residues. The CDR3 DNA reads as TGCAGTGGAGCAGGGGACACAGATACGCAGTATTTT. Its protein is CSGAGDTDTQYF.

The V and J genes are TRBV10-3 and TRBJ2-3; TRBD2 matches at 12 bases. Germline V CDR1 and CDR2: ENHRY, SYGVKD. This CDR3 is 19 amino acids long. Losses at the gene ends were 0 bases for V and 0 bases for J; bases not matched to a gene: 7. CDR3 region: CAISESETSGGDSTDTQYF. DNA for the CDR3: TGTGCCATCAGTGAGTCGGAGACTAGCGGGGGAGATAGCACAGATACGCAGTATTTT.

There are a few counts of this clonotype. The gene calls are TRBV28 and TRBJ1-5; the D gene is possibly TRBD1 (6 bases). The CDR3 sequence is 17 residues long. V was clipped by 6 bases and J by 1 base, with 19 bases between them. CDR1 MDHEN and CDR2 SYDVKM come from the germline V gene. This CDR3 is CASRLPLTGLSNQPQHF. DNA for the CDR3: TGTGCCAGCAGGTTACCCCTAACAGGGTTGAGCAATCAGCCCCAGCATTTT.

CDR3 in DNA: TGCGCCAGCAGCCCACAAATAAACAGGGGGAGCTCCTATAATTCACCCCTCCACTTT. Protein: CASSPQINRGSSYNSPLHF. The chain employs TRBV4-1 and TRBJ1-6, with 8 bases matching TRBD1. Germline V CDR1 and CDR2: MGHRA, YSYEKL. CDR3 length: 19 amino acids. V shed 4 bases, J shed 0 bases, and the junction held 11 bases outside the gene matches.

The V call is TRBV7-9, the J call TRBJ2-3; D is unclear. Germline loops: CDR1 SEHNR, CDR2 FQNEAQ (reference sequence). CDR3 length: 13 amino acids. Trimming cost V 5 bases and J 2 bases, with 8 bases left between them. The CDR3 loop reads CASSLDLTDTQYF. The CDR3 DNA reads as TGTGCCAGCAGCCTTGATCTCACAGATACGCAGTATTTT. The whole variable domain, remainder taken from reference TRBV7-9 and TRBJ2-3, is DTGVSQNPRHKITKRGQNVTFRCDPISEHNRLYWYRQTLGQGPEFLTYFQNEAQLEKSRLLSDRFSAERPKGSFSTLEIQRTEQGDSAMYLCASSLDLTDTQYFGPGTRLTVL.

This clonotype was seen many times. The chain carries TRBV10-3 and TRBJ1-1, with D possibly matching TRBD1 (6 bases). CDR1 and CDR2 from the germline V gene are ENHRY and SYGVKD. The CDR3 totals 14 residues. The V end was cut by 3 bases, the J end by 3 bases, with 11 bases between. The CDR3 nucleotides are TGTGCCATCAGTGACGGGCAGGGGTACACTGAAGCTTTCTTT. This sequence encodes CAISDGQGYTEAFF.

This chain joins TRBV3-1 and TRBJ2-3; 9 nucleotides align to TRBD1. Germline loops: CDR1 LGHDT, CDR2 YNNKEL (reference sequence). The V and J ends lost 3 bases and 3 bases, in that order; junction bases with no gene match: 7. The length of the CDR3 is 16 residues. As DNA, the CDR3 is TGTGCCAGCAGCCACCGCGGACAGGGGCGGACAGATACGCAGTATTTT. This codes for CASSHRGQGRTDTQYF.

This chain connects TRBV5-1 to TRBJ2-1; TRBD2 agrees at 9 bases. The ends lost 4 bases at V and 3 bases at J; junction bases unmatched: 5. CDR3 length: 15 residues. CDR1 is SGHRS, CDR2 YFSETQ, per germline. The DNA for the CDR3 is TGCGCCAGCAGCCAGAGCGGGGGGTACTACAATGAGCAGTTCTTC. It translates to CASSQSGGYYNEQFF.

The V gene is TRBV29-1, the J gene TRBJ2-7; D not resolved. The V gene's germline CDR1 is SQVTM and CDR2 ANQGSEA. The CDR3 runs 13 residues. The V gene lost 7 bases and the J gene lost 0 bases, with 13 bases spanning the gap. The CDR3 reads CSADDGYSYEQYF. For the CDR3, the DNA is TGCAGCGCCGACGACGGCTACTCCTACGAGCAGTACTTC.

This clonotype has at least ten counts. V is TRBV5-1 and J is TRBJ1-1; D is undetermined. The V gene's germline CDR1 is SGHRS and CDR2 YFSETQ. Trimming took off 4 bases at V and 2 bases at J, with 9 bases between the two ends. This CDR3 has 13 amino acids. CDR3 amino acids: CASSPGPNTEAFF. CDR3 DNA sequence: TGCGCCAGCAGCCCCGGACCTAACACTGAAGCTTTCTTT.

This clonotype has ten or more counts. V and J are TRBV7-2 and TRBJ2-7, with TRBD2 matching 7 bases. After removal of 5 bases from V and 4 bases from J, the junction contained 8 bases not matched to a gene. Germline loops: CDR1 SGHTA, CDR2 FQGNSA. This CDR3 is 14 amino acids long. In nucleotides, the CDR3 is TGTGCCAGCAGCCCACCCGGGGGGATTTACGAGCAGTACTTC. Translation gives CASSPPGGIYEQYF.